This T cell receptor beta chain appears in the sequencing data of a study of blood T cell repertoires in COVID-19. Study in general: Sample material is recorded as cDNA or gDNA derived from T cells, B-cell-depleted T cells, or PBMCs.

Authors' analysis steps: Reference gene primer amplification yielded estimated nucleated cell counts. Assay used: immunoSEQ multiplex PCR; TCRdb lists only in-frame clones, some missing. V, J and clone size derive from that table, while D and trimming were established from the DNA sequence. The sample records about 100,000 clones, 88% being singletons. Sequenced: peripheral blood. The sequence derives from a human donor in a cohort sampled during active COVID-19.

The CDR3 is CASSRKWDREGNQPQHF. As DNA, the CDR3 is TGTGCCAGCAGTCGCAAATGGGACAGGGAGGGCAATCAGCCCCAGCATTTT. V usage is TRBV6-6 and J usage is TRBJ1-5, with 9 bases fitting TRBD1. V gave up 5 bases and J gave up 2 bases; unmatched junction bases: 10. This CDR3 contains 17 residues. Germline-derived CDR1 and CDR2 are MNHNY and SVGAGI (reference sequence).